This T cell receptor beta chain was recorded in a study of OX40 agonist ivuxolimab in advanced cancers. Some clones are missing from TCRdb's copy, which holds only in-frame ones; the method was immunoSEQ multiplex PCR. In the table there are fewer than 85,000 clones, approximately 80% of which are singletons. Germline CDR1 is KGHSH and CDR2 is LQKENI. This CDR3 contains 13 residues. V was cut by 6 bases and J by 3 bases, with 8 bases left in between. This clonotype was sampled from an adult with an advanced solid tumor such as melanoma, head and neck, liver or kidney cancer. The starting material was CD4+ or CD8+ T cells sorted from blood, obtained in a trial of the OX40 agonist ivuxolimab. The J gene is TRBJ2-2, the V gene TRBV18, with D uncertain. CDR3 nucleotide sequence: TGTGCCAGCTCCCAAACTGACACCGGGGAGCTGTTTTTT. Amino acids: CASSQTDTGELFF.